Following are 27 T cell receptor beta chains from one sample sequenced in a study of T cells in Graves' hyperthyroidism and ophthalmopathy. Amplification targeted TCR beta CDR3 regions from RNA transcripts. The primer set for the first-round RT-PCR of the TCR CDR3 was HTBI. TCRdb ran MiXCR on the multiplex PCR reads and lists one entry per CDR3 protein. The table includes more than 300,000 distinct CDR3 sequences, roughly 15% detected once. Sequencing was carried out using blood. These receptors were taken from a woman aged 25 to 39 with Graves' ophthalmopathy.

This clonotype occurred a few times. The chain links TRBV29-1 to TRBJ1-2, with 7 bases that match TRBD1. Germline V CDR1 and CDR2: SQVTM, ANQGSEA. The CDR3 sequence is 13 residues long. The junction had 8 bases not matched to a gene; V was cut back by 5 bases and J by 5 bases. In nucleotides, the CDR3 is TGCAGCGTTTCCGGGACAGCTTCATATGGCTACACCTTC. This codes for CSVSGTASYGYTF.

This clonotype was counted at least ten times. This chain joins TRBV11-2 and TRBJ2-1, with 7 bases matching TRBD2. Germline V gives CDR1 SGHAT, CDR2 FQNNGV. V lost 1 base and J lost 9; bases outside the gene matches: 12. This CDR3 comprises 16 residues. CDR3 nucleotides: TGTGCCAGCAGCTTAGGGGGGGGGACTACTCTCGGTGAGCAGTTCTTC. Translated, it gives CASSLGGGTTLGEQFF.

This clonotype appeared many times. This chain joins TRBV11-2 and TRBJ2-7; 7 bases match TRBD1. J was trimmed by 6 bases and V by 5 bases; bases with no gene match: 7. In germline, CDR1 is SGHAT, CDR2 FQNNGV. This CDR3 has 13 residues. The DNA of the CDR3 is TGTGCCAGCAGCAGAGACAGGGCTCGCGAGCAGTACTTC. Its translation: CASSRDRAREQYF.

This clonotype has ten or more counts. V gene TRBV10-3 combines with J gene TRBJ2-1, with D maybe TRBD1 (5 bases). V was trimmed by 2 bases and J by 8 bases, leaving 13 bases between them. Germline CDR1 and CDR2: ENHRY and SYGVKD. This CDR3 has 14 residues. The CDR3 reads CAISEQGTGYEQFF. In DNA form, the CDR3 reads TGTGCCATCAGTGAGCAGGGCACTGGGTATGAGCAGTTCTTC.

This clonotype was recorded many times. The chain recombines TRBV29-1 with TRBJ1-1; 9 bases map to TRBD1. This CDR3 spans 13 amino acids. V shed 6 bases and J 11 bases; nucleotides not matched to a gene: 13. Germline lookup yields CDR1 SQVTM and CDR2 ANQGSEA. The CDR3 loop reads CSVADRGPGGAFF. The CDR3 coding sequence is TGCAGCGTGGCGGACAGGGGCCCAGGGGGTGCTTTCTTT.

This clonotype was seen only a few times. The V and J genes are TRBV5-1 and TRBJ1-3; D unclear. The germline V and J ends were trimmed by 1 base and 1 base, with 12 bases remaining between them. The CDR3 is made up of 16 amino acids. The V gene's germline CDR1 is SGHRS and CDR2 YFSETQ. The CDR3 bases are TGCGCCAGCAGCTTGATTTCCCAGAAATCTGGAAACACCATATATTTT. Translated: CASSLISQKSGNTIYF.

Many counts were recorded for this clonotype. This rearrangement joins TRBV27 to TRBJ2-7; tentative D call: TRBD2 (6 bases). Germline CDR1 reads MNHEY; CDR2 reads SMNVEV (reference sequence). The length of the CDR3 is 17 residues. Trimming removed 4 bases at V and 1 base at J, with 20 bases between. This chain's CDR3 is CASSSGRRGSVSYEQYF. The DNA of the CDR3 is TGTGCCAGCAGTTCGGGGCGGAGGGGATCGGTGTCCTACGAGCAGTACTTC.

The rearrangement joins TRBV9 to TRBJ1-2; 7 positions match TRBD1. The CDR3 covers 17 residues. Germline V gene lookup returns CDR1 SGDLS and CDR2 YYNGEE. J gave up 6 bases and V 2 bases, and 16 bases lay outside the gene matches. CDR3 residues: CASSVRAGGRSRDGYTF. CDR3 nucleotide sequence: TGTGCCAGCAGCGTTAGGGCAGGGGGACGGTCTAGGGATGGCTACACCTTC.

There are many counts of this clonotype. The gene calls are TRBV24-1 and TRBJ2-3, with D perhaps assigned TRBD1 or TRBD2 (5 bases each). V was pared by 4 bases and J by 0 bases, with 7 bases between. From germline, CDR1 is KGHDR and CDR2 SFDVKD. The CDR3 has 14 amino acids. The CDR3 DNA is TGTGCCACCAGTGAAGAGGGGAGCACAGATACGCAGTATTTT. Its protein is CATSEEGSTDTQYF.

The chain has TRBV5-4 and TRBJ2-5; 7 bases line up with TRBD2. The CDR3 has 15 residues. V lost 4 bases, J lost 5 bases, and 11 bases stayed unmatched. Germline V lookup: CDR1 SGHNT, CDR2 YYREEE (reference sequence). The CDR3 region is CASSPSSGEGETQYF. The CDR3 bases are TGTGCCAGCAGCCCTTCTAGCGGCGAGGGGGAGACCCAGTACTTC. The whole variable domain, remainder taken from reference TRBV5-4 and TRBJ2-5, is ETGVTQSPTHLIKTRGQQVTLRCSSQSGHNTVSWYQQALGQGPQFIFQYYREEENGRGNFPPRFSGLQFPNYSSELNVNALELDDSALYLCASSPSSGEGETQYFGPGTRLLVL.

This clonotype has just a few counts. The CDR3 DNA is TGCAGTGCCAAAACAGGGGGGAGGGATGAAAAACTGTTTTTT. Protein product: CSAKTGGRDEKLFF. The chain has TRBV20-1 and TRBJ1-4; 8 bases are a match to TRBD1. CDR1 is DFQATT, CDR2 SNEGSKA, per germline (reference sequence). The CDR3 extends over 14 amino acids. The J segment lost 6 bases and the V segment lost 6 bases, leaving 9 bases of the junction unmatched.

Many counts were recorded for this clonotype. The chain links TRBV6-1 to TRBJ2-2; tentative D call: TRBD1 (6 bases). Trimming cost V 8 bases and J 6 bases, with 13 bases left between them. The CDR3 is 13 amino acids. Germline CDR1 and CDR2: MNHNS and SASEGT. The CDR3 sequence: CASGRGLPGELFF. The CDR3 DNA sequence: TGTGCCAGCGGCAGGGGTTTGCCCGGGGAGCTGTTTTTT.

This clonotype was detected many times. The chain couples TRBV10-3 to TRBJ2-7; 8 bases agree with TRBD2. The V gene end was trimmed by 8 bases and the J gene end by 0 bases; junction bases not matched to a gene: 9. The CDR3 has 15 residues. CDR1 ENHRY and CDR2 SYGVKD come from the germline V gene. The CDR3: CAIGSTGTSSYEQYF. The CDR3, as DNA: TGTGCCATCGGTTCAACCGGGACTAGCTCCTACGAGCAGTACTTC.

This clonotype showed up just a few times. The rearrangement links TRBV9 to TRBJ1-4, with TRBD1 matching 11 bases. CDR1 is SGDLS, CDR2 YYNGEE, per germline. With 2 bases clipped from V and 7 bases from J, the junction kept 7 bases outside the gene matches. This CDR3 region has 16 residues. CDR3 loop: CASSVEDRGQGEKLFF. CDR3 sequence (DNA): TGTGCCAGCAGCGTCGAGGACAGGGGGCAGGGTGAAAAACTGTTTTTT.

This clonotype was counted between two and nine times. A much larger clone differs by one base, so this may be a read error. As the CDR3 is not closed by the conserved phenylalanine or tryptophan, this likely results from a read error. The chain employs TRBV5-6 and TRBJ2-1; TRBD2 aligns across 12 bases. V gave up 0 bases and J gave up 5 bases; unmatched junction bases: 0. Germline V gene data show CDR1 as SGHDT and CDR2 as YYEEEE. The CDR3 extends over 15 amino acids. CDR3 nucleotides: TGTGCCAGCAGCTTGGGACTAGCGGGGGACAATGAGCAGTTCCTC. The encoded protein is CASSLGLAGDNEQFL.

This clonotype was observed at least ten times. V is TRBV28 and J is TRBJ2-7; D perhaps matches TRBD2 (6 bases). The CDR3 loop spans 16 amino acids. Per the germline V gene, CDR1 is MDHEN and CDR2 is SYDVKM. Trimming cost V 7 bases and J 5 bases, with 24 bases left between them. The CDR3 DNA reads TGTGCCAGCATTCTTTCGCGGGGTACAGCTGCAAACGAGCAGTACTTC. It is translated as CASILSRGTAANEQYF.

Worth noting for this clonotype: A much larger clone sits a single nucleotide away, making a read error possible. The chain couples TRBV20-1 to TRBJ2-1; TRBD1 might be the D (5 bases). The CDR3 runs to 16 residues. CDR1 and CDR2 from the germline V gene are DFQATT and SNEGSKA (reference sequence). Trimming took off 0 bases at V and 0 bases at J, with 12 bases between the two ends. As DNA, the CDR3 is TGCAGTGCTAGAGATGTAGGGGATCGCTCCTACAATGAGCAGTTCTTC. Translation gives CSARDVGDRSYNEQFF.

This clonotype has ten or more counts. The J gene is TRBJ1-5, the V gene TRBV11-2; D gene uncertain. The germline CDR1 and CDR2 sequences are SGHAT and FQNNGV. V dropped 0 bases and J dropped 7 bases, with 10 bases sitting between them. The CDR3 is 14 residues long. The CDR3 DNA reads TGTGCCAGCAGCTTAGATTGGACGAACCAGCCCCAGCATTTT. This sequence encodes CASSLDWTNQPQHF.

This clonotype was counted at least ten times. The chain combines TRBV6-1 with TRBJ2-3, with TRBD2 identical over 11 bases. The ends lost 7 bases at V and 1 base at J; junction bases unmatched: 7. The V gene's germline CDR1 is MNHNS and CDR2 SASEGT. The CDR3 is 16 amino acids. CDR3 region: CASTTLAGGRTDTQYF. In DNA, the CDR3 is TGTGCCAGCACAACCTTAGCGGGGGGGCGCACAGATACGCAGTATTTT.

This clonotype was seen at least ten times. This chain links TRBV12-3 or TRBV12-4 with TRBJ2-1; D not certain. With 2 bases removed from V and 5 bases from J, the gap between germline ends came to 10 bases. The CDR3 contains 14 residues. CDR3: CASSLFARNNEQFF. As DNA, the CDR3 is TGTGCCAGCAGTTTATTCGCTCGAAACAATGAGCAGTTCTTC.

J is TRBJ2-1 and V is TRBV7-2; 11 bases are shared with TRBD2. Germline V gene sequence: CDR1 SGHTA, CDR2 FQGNSA. The CDR3 is 17 amino acids. The junction had 5 bases not matched to a gene; V was cut back by 3 bases and J by 1 base. The DNA for the CDR3 is TGTGCCAGCAGCTTTAATAGCGGGGGGGCATCCTACAATGAGCAGTTCTTC. This sequence encodes CASSFNSGGASYNEQFF.

Ten or more counts support this clonotype. The chain joins TRBV7-2 to TRBJ2-1, with D possibly being TRBD1 (6 bases). This CDR3 has 17 residues. V shed 3 bases and J shed 0 bases, with 15 bases lying between them. Germline assignment: CDR1 SGHTA and CDR2 FQGNSA. The CDR3 region has the DNA TGTGCCAGCAGCTTTCCCAAACAGGGAGACTCCTACAATGAGCAGTTCTTC. It codes for CASSFPKQGDSYNEQFF.

This chain joins TRBV6-5 and TRBJ1-2, with D perhaps TRBD1 (6 bases). There are 15 residues in the CDR3. With 4 bases removed from V and 7 bases from J, the gap between germline ends came to 19 bases. From germline, CDR1 is MNHEY and CDR2 SVGAGI. CDR3 nucleotide sequence: TGTGCCAGCAGTTGGGGACACCACCCGGGGGGTGGCTACACCTTC. This encodes CASSWGHHPGGGYTF.

This clonotype was seen at least ten times. The chain links TRBV20-1 to TRBJ2-1; 11 bases match TRBD2. This CDR3 comprises 14 residues. CDR1 and CDR2 from the germline V gene are DFQATT and SNEGSKA (reference sequence). The ends lost 4 bases at V and 8 bases at J; junction bases unmatched: 7. The CDR3 loop reads CSATLAGGRDEQFF. The CDR3 region has the DNA TGCAGTGCTACCCTAGCGGGGGGTCGGGATGAGCAGTTCTTC.

This clonotype was seen at least ten times. The rearrangement links TRBV28 to TRBJ2-7, with a possible D match to TRBD1 (6 bases). Per the germline V gene, CDR1 is MDHEN and CDR2 is SYDVKM. The CDR3 is made up of 13 amino acids. Trimming took 10 bases from V and 2 from J, leaving 15 bases between them. The CDR3 DNA sequence: TGTGCCACCCAAGACAGGTTGACCTACGAGCAGTACTTC. Its protein product is CATQDRLTYEQYF.

V is TRBV6-5 and J is TRBJ2-6, with 9 bases matching TRBD1. The CDR3 spans 17 residues. The germline V gene encodes CDR1 MNHEY and CDR2 SVGAGI. J was trimmed by 1 base and V by 1 base; bases with no gene match: 2. CDR3 nucleotides: TGTGCCAGCAGTTACTTTGGACAGGGGTCTGGGGCCAACGTCCTGACTTTC. Amino acids: CASSYFGQGSGANVLTF.

Ten or more counts support this clonotype. The chain is built from TRBV6-1 and TRBJ2-1; TRBD1 aligns across 9 bases. CDR1 and CDR2 from the germline V gene are MNHNS and SASEGT. The ends lost 5 bases at V and 7 bases at J; junction bases unmatched: 6. The CDR3 sequence is 14 residues long. CDR3 in DNA: TGTGCCAGCAGTTATAGGGACAGGGCGAATGAGCAGTTCTTC. This gives the protein CASSYRDRANEQFF.